Described below is a single TCR beta chain sequence and its context. This sample is drawn from a study of blood T cell repertoires in COVID-19. V was clipped by 2 bases and J by 10 bases; unmatched bases: 9. Germline V lookup: CDR1 KGHSH, CDR2 LQKENI. The CDR3 runs 15 residues. Original analysis: Estimates of nucleated cell counts were drawn from the amplification of reference gene primers. Profiled with immunoSEQ multiplex PCR; TCRdb holds only in-frame clones, not every one. That table furnishes V, J and clone size, whereas the DNA furnished D and trimming. The sample records roughly 120,000 clones, about 80% being singletons.

Specimen: peripheral blood. This rearrangement joins TRBV18 to TRBJ2-1, with 9 bases lining up with TRBD1. The clonotype was recovered from a man in his sixties or seventies with acute or convalescent COVID-19. CDR3 in DNA: TGTGCCAGCTCACCAGGGACAGGGAGACGGTGGGAGCAGTTCTTC. Its protein is CASSPGTGRRWEQFF.